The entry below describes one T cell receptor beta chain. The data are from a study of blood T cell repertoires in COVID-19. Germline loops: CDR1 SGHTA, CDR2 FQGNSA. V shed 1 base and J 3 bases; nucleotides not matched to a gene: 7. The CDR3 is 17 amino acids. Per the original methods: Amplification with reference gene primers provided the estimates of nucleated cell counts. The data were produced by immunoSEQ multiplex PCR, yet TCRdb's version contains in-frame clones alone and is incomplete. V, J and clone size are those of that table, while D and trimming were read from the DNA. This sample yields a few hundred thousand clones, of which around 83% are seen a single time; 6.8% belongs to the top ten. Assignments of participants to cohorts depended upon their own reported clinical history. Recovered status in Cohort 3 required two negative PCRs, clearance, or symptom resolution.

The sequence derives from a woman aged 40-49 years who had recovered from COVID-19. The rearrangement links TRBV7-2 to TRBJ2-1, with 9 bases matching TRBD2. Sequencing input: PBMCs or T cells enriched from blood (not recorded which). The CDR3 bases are TGTGCCAGCAGCTTAGGTCCGCGGGAGGGACGCTACAATGAGCAGTTCTTC. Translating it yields CASSLGPREGRYNEQFF.